This T cell receptor beta chain appears in the sequencing data of a study of post-analysis software for immune sequencing data. As for the study in general: The disease courses covered relapsing-remitting, secondary progressive and progressive-relapsing multiple sclerosis. Findings of the study overall: F-measure co-clustering was strong for batch-matched samples. Roughly five TRBV segments appeared more often in patients than in controls, and TRBV5-6, TRBV5-1 and TRBV20-1 were among these.

Germline assignment: CDR1 MNHEY and CDR2 SVGAGI. Trimming pared 2 bases from V and 6 bases from J, leaving 7 bases between. The CDR3 has 12 residues. As for this clonotype: Antigen unknown.

Incorporated into the TCR beta cDNA libraries were unique molecular identifiers, which served to reduce PCR and sequencing biases. The authors obtained 500,000 or so cDNA molecules from roughly 1 to 10 million T cells. TCRdb recomputed calls from the PCR reads with MiXCR, one row per CDR3 protein. Counted here are about 540,000 distinct CDR3 sequences, less than 40% occurring once; the ten biggest clones make up approximately 6%. V usage is TRBV6-5 and J usage is TRBJ1-2; perhaps TRBD1 as D (6 bases). The clonotype comes from a girl aged 2-17 years with multiple sclerosis. Sequenced sample: blood. DNA of the CDR3: TGTGCCAGCAGTTACGGGGGCAATGGCTACACCTTC. Protein product: CASSYGGNGYTF.